This TCR beta chain was sequenced for a study of blood T cell repertoires in COVID-19. CDR1 LGHNA and CDR2 YSLEER come from the germline V gene. Trimming left V 4 bases short and J 5 bases short, with 8 bases between. This CDR3 spans 12 amino acids. Original processing methods: Reference gene primer amplification gave nucleated cell count estimates. TCRdb keeps only in-frame clones here, not all; method: immunoSEQ multiplex PCR. That table is the source of V, J and clone size, and D and trimming were worked out from the DNA. The sample shows around 200,000 clones, 80% to 90% of them seen only once. Sequenced input: peripheral blood. This chain connects TRBV4-3 to TRBJ1-2, with a weak D call TRBD1 (5 bases). This TCR came from a woman older than 75 with acute or convalescent COVID-19. The CDR3 loop reads CASSPGGYGYTF. As DNA, the CDR3 is TGCGCCAGCAGCCCGGGGGGGTATGGCTACACCTTC.